These T cell receptor beta chains were read from a single sample in a study of cytomegalovirus exposure and HLA in healthy donors. Produced via immunoSEQ multiplex PCR; TCRdb's table is partial and in-frame only. Of around 150,000 clones listed, approximately 80% are singletons. Sequencing used PBMCs. The receptors stem from a young man in good health and CMV-seronegative. The CDR3 runs from the conserved cysteine through the conserved F or W. A D gene is named only where the DNA matches it firmly. Clone size is shown for a subset of rows, as once, few, many or a class of expanded clone.

TRBD2	TRBV7-8	TRBJ2-1	few	TGTGCCAGCAGCTTGGGACTAGCGGATGAGCAGTTCTTC	CASSLGLADEQFF
NA	TRBV30	TRBJ1-1	few	TGTGCCTGGAACCCCTCGCGAAACACTGAAGCTTTCTTT	CAWNPSRNTEAFF
NA	TRBV6-6	TRBJ1-1	NA	TGTGCCAGCCGGGCAGGGGAGTGGGAGTGGACTGAAGCTTTCTTT	CASRAGEWEWTEAFF
TRBD1	TRBV5-1	TRBJ1-4	NA	TGCGCCAGCAGCCCTCTTCCTGGACAGGGGGACGAAAAACTGTTTTTT	CASSPLPGQGDEKLFF
TRBD2	TRBV13	TRBJ2-1	once	TGTGCCAGCAGCTGGAGCGGGAGACGGGACAATGAGCAGTTCTTC	CASSWSGRRDNEQFF
NA	TRBV7-9	TRBJ1-1	once	TGTGCCAGCAGCTTCGGGACACCTGGGCAGGGGACTGAAGCTTTCTTT	CASSFGTPGQGTEAFF
TRBD2	TRBV5-1	TRBJ2-2	NA	TGCGCCAGCAGCCAAGGGACTAGCGGATACACCGGGGAGCTGTTTTTT	CASSQGTSGYTGELFF
NA	TRBV5-1	TRBJ1-1	NA	TGCGCCAGCAGCTCAGAGACAGCAATGAACACTGAAGCTTTCTTT	CASSSETAMNTEAFF
TRBD2	TRBV27	TRBJ2-1	few	TGTGCCAGCAGGCCGGGACTAGCCTACGATGAGCAGTTCTTC	CASRPGLAYDEQFF
TRBD2	TRBV6-6	TRBJ2-1	NA	TGTGCCAGCAGTTACGGAGCGGGAGGTTCCTACAATGAGCAGTTCTTC	CASSYGAGGSYNEQFF
TRBD2	TRBV9	TRBJ2-1	NA	TGTGCCAGCAGCGGCCGGGAACGGTCTAGCGGTCCGTACAATGAGCAGTTCTTC	CASSGRERSSGPYNEQFF
TRBD2	TRBV7-3	TRBJ2-3	NA	TGTGCCAGCAGCTTGGTTAGCGGGGCCACAGATACGCAGTATTTT	CASSLVSGATDTQYF
NA	TRBV6-5	TRBJ1-1	once	TGTGCCAGCAGTACAGGGAATTCCGAAGCTTTCTTT	CASSTGNSEAFF
TRBD2	TRBV27	TRBJ2-3	NA	TGTGCCAGCAGTTTATCGATTGCGACTAGCGGTACGCAGTATTTT	CASSLSIATSGTQYF
NA	TRBV6-1	TRBJ1-2	NA	TGTGCCAGCAGTGGGACAGCTAACTATGGCTACACCTTC	CASSGTANYGYTF
NA	TRBV6-6	TRBJ2-1	NA	TGTGCCAGCAGTGACGGAGGGCGAACGGGGTATGAGCAGTTCTTC	CASSDGGRTGYEQFF
NA	TRBV4-1	TRBJ2-2	NA	TGCGCCAGCAGCCAACTGGGACTTTTCACCGGGGAGCTGTTTTTT	CASSQLGLFTGELFF
TRBD2	TRBV15	TRBJ2-6	NA	TGTGCCACCAGCAGAATCGCTGGGGGGGCTGGGGCCAACGTCCTGACTTTC	CATSRIAGGAGANVLTF
NA	TRBV2	TRBJ2-7	NA	TGTGCCAGCAGTGCTCAGGGGCTCTACGAGCAGTACTTC	CASSAQGLYEQYF
NA	TRBV5-1	TRBJ2-7	NA	TGCGCCAGCAGATGGGACTTTCCCTCCTACGAGCAGTACTTC	CASRWDFPSYEQYF
TRBD1	TRBV5-1	TRBJ1-4	NA	TGCGCCAGCAGCTCAACAGGGGCTCAAGAAGCAACTAATGAAAAACTGTTTTTT	CASSSTGAQEATNEKLFF
NA	TRBV10-1	TRBJ2-5	NA	TGCGCCAGCAGTGAGTCAGGCAGGGCAGAGACCCAGTACTTC	CASSESGRAETQYF
TRBD2	TRBV5-6	TRBJ2-3	few	TGTGCCAGCAGCTTGGAGAAGAGCGGGAGTTGGACAGATACGCAGTATTTT	CASSLEKSGSWTDTQYF
NA	TRBV20-1	TRBJ2-5	NA	TGCAGTGCTACACAGCAAGAGACCCAGTACTTC	CSATQQETQYF
TRBD1	TRBV13	TRBJ2-5	NA	TGTGCCAGCAGCCCAGGACAGGGCAGGGAGACCCAGTACTTC	CASSPGQGRETQYF
NA	TRBV7-8	TRBJ2-7	NA	TGTGCCAGCAGCTTTTACCAGGGGTTTGCCTACGAGCAGTACTTC	CASSFYQGFAYEQYF
TRBD1	TRBV7-9	TRBJ1-2	once	TGTGCCAGCAGACCGACAGGGACCAACTATGGCTACACCTTC	CASRPTGTNYGYTF
TRBD1	TRBV9	TRBJ2-3	NA	TGTGCCAGCAGCCCCGGGACAGGGAGAGATACGCAGTATTTT	CASSPGTGRDTQYF
NA	TRBV6-5	TRBJ2-4	few	TGTGCCAGCAGCCACGGGGGGCTTTGGGGAAACATTCAGTACTTC	CASSHGGLWGNIQYF
NA	TRBV10-1	TRBJ2-7	NA	TGCGCCAGCAGTGACGGGGTACTGGGCGAGCAGTACTTC	CASSDGVLGEQYF
TRBD1	TRBV7-3	TRBJ2-7	NA	TGTGCCAGCAGCTGGGACGGGACAGGGGGGGCCTACGAGCAGTACTTC	CASSWDGTGGAYEQYF
TRBD2	TRBV10-1	TRBJ2-7	NA	TGCGCCAGCAGTGAAAGTGGCGGGAGGGCTAAGCAGTACTTC	CASSESGGRAKQYF
NA	TRBV5-6	TRBJ2-2	NA	TGTGCCAGCGGCTTGGGACTCCAATCGAACACCGGGGAGCTGTTTTTT	CASGLGLQSNTGELFF
NA	TRBV5-5	TRBJ1-2	NA	TGTGCCAGCAGCTTGATGCACCTCATTGGGCACTATGGCTACACCTTC	CASSLMHLIGHYGYTF
TRBD2	TRBV4-1	TRBJ2-3	NA	TGCGCCAGCAGCCAAGTAGCGGGAGGGTTGGATACGCAGTATTTT	CASSQVAGGLDTQYF
TRBD1	TRBV18	TRBJ1-1	NA	TGTGCCAGCTCACCATTCCGACAGGGCGGCACTGAAGCTTTCTTT	CASSPFRQGGTEAFF
NA	TRBV29-1	TRBJ1-5	NA	TGCAGCGTTTCAGACAGTTATCAGCCCCAGCATTTT	CSVSDSYQPQHF
TRBD2	TRBV29-1	TRBJ2-3	few	TGCAGCGTTGAACCGGGCGGGTTAGCGGGAGTTCCCGATACGCAGTATTTT	CSVEPGGLAGVPDTQYF
NA	TRBV5-1	TRBJ2-7	NA	TGCGCCAGCAGCTTAAGGACAGACGCGAACGAGCAGTACTTC	CASSLRTDANEQYF
NA	TRBV6-5	TRBJ2-1	NA	TGTGCCAGCAGCCCCCCGGGAGACGCCTACAATGAGCAGTTCTTC	CASSPPGDAYNEQFF
NA	TRBV14	TRBJ1-2	NA	TGTGCCAGCAGCCAATGGGGGGACCCTATCTTGGATGGCTACACCTTC	CASSQWGDPILDGYTF
NA	TRBV6-1	TRBJ2-2	few	TGTGCCAGCAACGACAGATCCTACAGGGGGGAGCTGTTTTTT	CASNDRSYRGELFF
NA	TRBV19	TRBJ1-5	NA	TGTGCCAGTCGCGCCCTCAATCAGCCCCAGCATTTT	CASRALNQPQHF
TRBD2	TRBV2	TRBJ2-6	NA	TGTGCCAGCCTATTTAGCGGGACCTCTGGGGCCAACGTCCTGACTTTC	CASLFSGTSGANVLTF
NA	TRBV30	TRBJ2-1	NA	TGTGCCTGGGGCTCGGGGAACGAGCAGTTCTTC	CAWGSGNEQFF
NA	TRBV11-2	TRBJ1-1	NA	TGTGCCAGCAGATTGGGGGGGGTGTACGAAGCTTTCTTT	CASRLGGVYEAFF
TRBD2	TRBV6-1	TRBJ2-2	many	TGTGCCAGCAGTGAATGGCTAGCGGGGAACACCGGGGAGCTGTTTTTT	CASSEWLAGNTGELFF
TRBD1	TRBV7-2	TRBJ2-7	few	TGTGCCAGCAGCTCTGTTTTGGACAGGGGTTCTTACGAGCAGTACTTC	CASSSVLDRGSYEQYF
TRBD1	TRBV6-1	TRBJ2-3	NA	TGTGCCAGTACCCCGGGACAGCAAAGAACAGATACGCAGTATTTT	CASTPGQQRTDTQYF
NA	TRBV30	TRBJ1-2	once	TGTGCCTGGAGTCGCCGGGGGGGCGGGATCTATGGCTACACCTTC	CAWSRRGGGIYGYTF
NA	TRBV30	TRBJ2-2	few	TGTGCCTTCTCCGTGGAGGGGGCGATGAACACCGGGGAGCTGTTTTTT	CAFSVEGAMNTGELFF
NA	TRBV7-3	TRBJ2-3	NA	TGTGCCAGCAGCTTAATGGTAGGAGGGAGAGCGAGTACGCAGTATTTT	CASSLMVGGRASTQYF
TRBD2	TRBV14	TRBJ2-3	NA	TGTGCCAGCAGCCAAGCCGCTAGCGGGAGACTAGATACGCAGTATTTT	CASSQAASGRLDTQYF
NA	TRBV18	TRBJ1-4	NA	TGTGCCAGCTCACCAGGGTCGGCAGCGGCAACTAATGAAAAACTGTTTTTT	CASSPGSAAATNEKLFF
TRBD2	TRBV4-2	TRBJ2-7	NA	TGTGCCAGCAGCCAAGACCCCACGACTAGCGGGAGGACCTACGAGCAGTACTTC	CASSQDPTTSGRTYEQYF
TRBD1	TRBV27	TRBJ2-7	NA	TGTGCCAGCAGTTTAAGAGACAGGGGTGCGGGCGAGCAGTACTTC	CASSLRDRGAGEQYF
TRBD2	TRBV5-1	TRBJ2-5	NA	TGCGCCAGCAGCTCCGGGACTAGCGGGATAGAGACCCAGTACTTC	CASSSGTSGIETQYF